This TCR beta chain was recovered during a study of blood T cell repertoires in COVID-19. A word on this clone: The sample holds other DNA sequences that translate to the same CDR3.

Per the original data handling: The assay estimated nucleated cells by amplifying reference gene primers. Clones were sequenced by immunoSEQ multiplex PCR, and TCRdb holds only the in-frame ones, with some missing. The D gene and trimming were derived from the DNA, and the V and J assignments and clone size from that table. The sample carries about 470,000 clones, around 90% recorded once. Germline loops: CDR1 SGHRS, CDR2 YFSETQ. After removal of 3 bases from V and 8 bases from J, the junction contained 6 bases not matched to a gene. The CDR3 totals 14 residues. The sequencing sample was made of PBMCs or T cells enriched from blood (not recorded which). The receptor was derived from a woman aged 18-29 years who had recovered from COVID-19. The chain links TRBV5-1 to TRBJ1-4, with 8 bases aligning to TRBD1. The chain's CDR3 is CASSSGQGGEKLFF. The CDR3 nucleotides read TGCGCCAGCAGCTCCGGACAGGGAGGCGAAAAACTGTTTTTT.